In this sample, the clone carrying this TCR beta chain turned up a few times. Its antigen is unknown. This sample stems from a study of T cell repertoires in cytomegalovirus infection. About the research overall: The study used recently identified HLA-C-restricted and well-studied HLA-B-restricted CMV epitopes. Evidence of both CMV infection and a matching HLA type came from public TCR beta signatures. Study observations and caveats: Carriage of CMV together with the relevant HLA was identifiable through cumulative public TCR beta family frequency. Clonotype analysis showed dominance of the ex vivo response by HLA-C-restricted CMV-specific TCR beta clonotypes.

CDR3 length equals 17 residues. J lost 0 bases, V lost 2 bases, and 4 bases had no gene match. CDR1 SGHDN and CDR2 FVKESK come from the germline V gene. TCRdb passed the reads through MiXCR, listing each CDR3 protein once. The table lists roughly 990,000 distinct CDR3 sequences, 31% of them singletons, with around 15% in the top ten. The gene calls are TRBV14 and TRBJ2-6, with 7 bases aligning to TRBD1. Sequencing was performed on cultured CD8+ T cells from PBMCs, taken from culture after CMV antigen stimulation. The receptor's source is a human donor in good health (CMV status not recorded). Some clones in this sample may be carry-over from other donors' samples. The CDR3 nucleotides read TGTGCCAGCAGCCAAAGGGACAGCAGCTCTGGGGCCAACGTCCTGACTTTC. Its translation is CASSQRDSSSGANVLTF.